This TCR beta chain was identified in a study of blood T cell repertoires in COVID-19. Across the study: The United States, Italy and Spain provided the acute and convalescent COVID-19 samples. T cells, B-cell-depleted T cells, or PBMCs provided the cDNA or gDNA that served as material.

V gave up 0 bases and J gave up 3 bases, with 10 bases separating them. The CDR3 is 15 amino acids. Germline-derived CDR1 and CDR2 are ENHRY and SYGVKD. The authors' processing: The assay estimated nucleated cells by amplifying reference gene primers. Only in-frame clones appear in the TCRdb table, and some are missing; sequencing was by immunoSEQ multiplex PCR. The V and J calls and clone size were taken over from that table, and D and trimming were inferred from the DNA. The sample lists roughly 120,000 clones; 80% to 90% were seen once. The chain uses TRBV10-3 and TRBJ2-3; D unresolved. The sample taken for sequencing was peripheral blood. The source is a human donor in a cohort sampled during active COVID-19. CDR3 bases: TGTGCCATCAGTGAGTCCTCTAGTATTACAGATACGCAGTATTTT. Its translation: CAISESSSITDTQYF.